This T cell receptor (beta chain) was captured by sequencing in a study of cytomegalovirus exposure and HLA in healthy donors. Looking at the study overall: It was reported in a later analysis that the same platform had been used for the 120 validation repertoires as for the approximately 670 first-cohort repertoires.

Looked up from germline, CDR1 is GTSNPN and CDR2 is SVGIG (reference sequence). CDR3 size: 12 residues. Trimming took 0 bases from V and 7 from J, leaving 9 bases between them. Libraries were prepared by immunoSEQ multiplex PCR; TCRdb keeps only in-frame clonotypes and omits some of them. The sample holds 120,000 or so clones; roughly 84% are singletons and the top ten take about 2.2%. Study-wide results and limits: Cytomegalovirus association was assigned to about 180 TCR beta chains. The tendency of first-cohort TCR clusters to co-occur in the 90 to 150 validation repertoires emerged from a later analysis.

Concerning this clone: The target antigen is unknown.

This receptor was identified in a woman under 40 in good health and CMV-seronegative. The chain joins TRBV30 to TRBJ1-1; D unclear. What was sequenced was PBMCs. CDR3 in amino acids: CAWSVLLFEAFF. The CDR3 DNA reads as TGTGCCTGGAGTGTTCTTTTGTTTGAAGCTTTCTTT.